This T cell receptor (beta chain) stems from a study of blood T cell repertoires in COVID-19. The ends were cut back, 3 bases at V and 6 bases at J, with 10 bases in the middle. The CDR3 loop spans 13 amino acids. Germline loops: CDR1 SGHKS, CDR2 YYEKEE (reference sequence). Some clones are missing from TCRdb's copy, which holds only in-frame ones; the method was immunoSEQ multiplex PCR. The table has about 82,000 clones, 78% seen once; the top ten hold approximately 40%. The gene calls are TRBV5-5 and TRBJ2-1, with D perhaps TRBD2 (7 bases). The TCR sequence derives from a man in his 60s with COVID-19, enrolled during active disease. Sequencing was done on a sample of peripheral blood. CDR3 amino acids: CASSSRGANEQFF. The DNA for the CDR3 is TGTGCCAGCAGCTCTCGGGGGGCCAATGAGCAGTTCTTC.